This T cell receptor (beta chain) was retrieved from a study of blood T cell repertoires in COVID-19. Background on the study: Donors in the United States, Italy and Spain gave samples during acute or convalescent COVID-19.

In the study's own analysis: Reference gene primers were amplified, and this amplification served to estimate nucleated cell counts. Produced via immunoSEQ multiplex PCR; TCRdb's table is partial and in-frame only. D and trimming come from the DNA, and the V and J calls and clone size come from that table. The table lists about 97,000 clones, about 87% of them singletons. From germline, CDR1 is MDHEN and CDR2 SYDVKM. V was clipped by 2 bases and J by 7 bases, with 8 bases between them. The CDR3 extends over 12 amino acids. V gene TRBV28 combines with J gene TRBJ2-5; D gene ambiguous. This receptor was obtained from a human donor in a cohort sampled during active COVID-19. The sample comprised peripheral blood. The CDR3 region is CASSLQRGTQYF. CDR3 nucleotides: TGTGCCAGCAGTTTACAGCGCGGGACCCAGTACTTC.